The entry that follows covers one T cell receptor (beta chain) sequence. Its specificity is not known. The sample comes from a study of response to subunit inactivated influenza vaccine. MiXCR was run by TCRdb on the RT-PCR reads, yielding one entry per CDR3 protein. The table has about 700,000 distinct CDR3 sequences, around 14% seen once. Germline V gene lookup returns CDR1 SEHNR and CDR2 FQNEAQ (reference sequence). Deletions cut 8 bases from V and 10 bases from J, with 24 bases between. The CDR3 is 15 residues long. Study-wide results and limits: Authors proposed each seasonal influenza vaccination draws in few new T cells.

The sequence was obtained from a man aged 50 to 60 who received an inactivated influenza vaccine. Sample: PBMCs from blood, taken 11 to 12 days after vaccination. This chain links TRBV7-9 with TRBJ2-1, with D tentatively TRBD2 (6 bases). The DNA for the CDR3 is TGTGCCAGCCGCCCACCGGGACTGAGCCTTCCGGAGCAGTTCTTC. Translation: CASRPPGLSLPEQFF.